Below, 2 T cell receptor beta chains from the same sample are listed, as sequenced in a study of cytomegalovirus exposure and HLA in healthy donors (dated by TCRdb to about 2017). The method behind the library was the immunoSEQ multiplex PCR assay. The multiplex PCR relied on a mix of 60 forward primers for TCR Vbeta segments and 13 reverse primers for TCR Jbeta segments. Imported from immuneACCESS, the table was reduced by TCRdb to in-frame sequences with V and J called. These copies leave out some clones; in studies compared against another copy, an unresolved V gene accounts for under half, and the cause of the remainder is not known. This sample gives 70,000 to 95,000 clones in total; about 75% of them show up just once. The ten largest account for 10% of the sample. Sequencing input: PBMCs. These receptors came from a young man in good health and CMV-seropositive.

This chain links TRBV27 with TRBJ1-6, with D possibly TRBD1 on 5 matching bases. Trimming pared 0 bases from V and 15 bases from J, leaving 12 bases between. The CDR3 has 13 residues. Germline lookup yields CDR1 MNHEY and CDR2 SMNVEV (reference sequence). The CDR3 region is CASSLSVGHGLHF. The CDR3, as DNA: TGTGCCAGCAGTTTATCGGTTGGACACGGCCTCCACTTT.

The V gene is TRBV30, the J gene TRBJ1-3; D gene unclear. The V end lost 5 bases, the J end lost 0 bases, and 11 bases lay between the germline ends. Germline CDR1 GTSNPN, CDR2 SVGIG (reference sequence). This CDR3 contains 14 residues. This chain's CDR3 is CAWATGYSGNTIYF. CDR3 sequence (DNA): TGTGCCTGGGCGACGGGTTACTCTGGAAACACCATATATTTT.